This TCR beta chain was sequenced during a study of T-cell reconstitution after alpha-beta-depleted transplantation in children. Trimming cost V 2 bases and J 4 bases; bases outside gene matches: 10. Germline-derived CDR1 and CDR2 are SGHRS and YFSETQ. The length of the CDR3 is 16 residues. Preparation of the TCRbeta library involved a method that used unique molecular identifiers. In TCRdb, the PCR reads were re-called with MiXCR into one record per CDR3 protein. The data contain 75,000 to 100,000 distinct CDR3 sequences, approximately 8.4% of them singletons. This clonotype was recorded many times. This chain links TRBV5-1 with TRBJ2-3, with 7 bases matching TRBD1. The source of this sequence is a human donor who donated a stem cell graft to a child with congenital amegakaryocytic thrombocytopenia. Sequencing was performed on PBMCs from the stem cell graft donor, taken from the stem cell graft. As DNA, the CDR3 is TGCGCCAGCAGCTTAGAGAAGGGGGCCGGCCCAGATACGCAGTATTTT. As protein: CASSLEKGAGPDTQYF.